The sequence of this TCR beta chain was determined in a study of blood T cell repertoires in COVID-19. Study details: The analysed material was cDNA or gDNA that came from T cells, B-cell-depleted T cells, or PBMCs.

The CDR3 length is 15 residues. TCRdb's copy holds only in-frame clones and misses some; the assay was immunoSEQ multiplex PCR. There are 150,000 to 200,000 clones in the sample; approximately 90% occur only once, and roughly 0.95% lies in the top ten. The clonotype originates from a young man with acute or convalescent COVID-19. The sequencing sample was made of peripheral blood. The rearrangement joins TRBV21-1 to TRBJ2-7; TRBD1, as called in the table, went unchecked against the DNA. TRBV21-1 is labeled a pseudogene. This chain's CDR3 is CASSKRGRRKNEQYV. As DNA, the CDR3 is TGTGCCAGCAGCAAAAGGGGGCGGCGAAAAAACGAGCAGTACGTC.